The rows below give T cell receptor beta chains drawn from one sample of a study of cytomegalovirus exposure and HLA in healthy donors. Only in-frame clones appear in the TCRdb table, and some are missing; sequencing was by immunoSEQ multiplex PCR. Of approximately 99,000 clones listed, roughly four fifths are singletons. Material for sequencing was PBMCs. These TCRs come from a man aged 40-55 years in good health and CMV-seronegative. Each CDR3 is given with its conserved first and last residue. The D gene is left open where the match is weak. Clone sizes are given selectively: once, few, many, or a class where the clone is expanded.

v_call	cdr3_length	j_call	clone_size	d_call	cdr3_aa	cdr3_nt
TRBV6-1	14	TRBJ1-2	NA	NA	CASTRIQANYGYTF	TGTGCCAGCACAAGAATACAGGCTAACTATGGCTACACCTTC
TRBV4-1	17	TRBJ2-1	NA	NA	CASSQDARPYAGNEQFF	TGCGCCAGCAGCCAAGATGCCCGACCCTACGCGGGCAATGAGCAGTTCTTC
TRBV29-1	15	TRBJ2-7	NA	TRBD1	CSVLDPGQGPGEQYF	TGCAGCGTTTTGGACCCGGGACAGGGGCCAGGGGAGCAGTACTTC
TRBV2	15	TRBJ2-1	NA	NA	CASSEQALLYNEQFF	TGTGCCAGCAGTGAGCAGGCCCTTCTCTACAATGAGCAGTTCTTC
TRBV2	18	TRBJ1-1	few	NA	CASSESEAKSGGDTEAFF	TGTGCCAGCAGTGAATCTGAAGCAAAGAGCGGGGGAGACACTGAAGCTTTCTTT
TRBV11-2	16	TRBJ2-3	NA	NA	CASSLVILAGTDTQYF	TGTGCCAGCAGCTTAGTAATACTAGCAGGCACAGATACGCAGTATTTT
TRBV7-2	13	TRBJ2-3	NA	TRBD1	CASSLQGADTQYF	TGTGCCAGCAGCTTACAGGGGGCAGATACGCAGTATTTT
TRBV5-8	15	TRBJ1-2	few	TRBD1	CASSLEGQRNYGYTF	TGTGCCAGCAGCTTGGAGGGACAGAGAAACTATGGCTACACCTTC
TRBV25-1	15	TRBJ1-4	NA	TRBD1	CASSGRDRGSEKLFF	TGTGCCAGCAGTGGCCGGGACAGGGGTAGTGAAAAACTGTTTTTT
TRBV2	15	TRBJ1-1	NA	NA	CASSESPGLNTEAFF	TGTGCCAGCAGTGAATCCCCAGGTTTGAACACTGAAGCTTTCTTT